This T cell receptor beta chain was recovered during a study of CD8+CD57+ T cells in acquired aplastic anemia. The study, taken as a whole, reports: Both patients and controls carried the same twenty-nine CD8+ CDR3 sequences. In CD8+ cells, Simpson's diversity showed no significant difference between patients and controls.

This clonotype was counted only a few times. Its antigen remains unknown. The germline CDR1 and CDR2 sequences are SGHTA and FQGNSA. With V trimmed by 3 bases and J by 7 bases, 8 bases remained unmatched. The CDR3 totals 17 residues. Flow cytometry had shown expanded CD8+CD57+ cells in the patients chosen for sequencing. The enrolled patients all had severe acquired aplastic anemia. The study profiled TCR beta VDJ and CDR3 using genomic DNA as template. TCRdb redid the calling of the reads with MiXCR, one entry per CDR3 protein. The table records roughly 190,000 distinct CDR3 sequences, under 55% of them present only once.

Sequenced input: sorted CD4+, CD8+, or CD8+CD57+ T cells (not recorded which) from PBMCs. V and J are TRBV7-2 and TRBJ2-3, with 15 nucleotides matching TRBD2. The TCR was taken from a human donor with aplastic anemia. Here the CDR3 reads CASSFAGTSGRIHTQYF. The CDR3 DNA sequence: TGTGCCAGCAGCTTCGCCGGGACTAGCGGGAGGATCCATACGCAGTATTTT.